This TCR beta chain was obtained from a study of blood T cell repertoires in COVID-19. Original data processing: From reference gene primer amplification, estimates of nucleated cell counts were derived. Measured with immunoSEQ multiplex PCR; TCRdb has only the in-frame clones, and not every one. The V and J calls and the clone size are those of that table, but D and trimming were determined from the DNA. The sample has about 39,000 clones; roughly 80% are singletons. Germline V gene data show CDR1 as SNHLY and CDR2 as FYNNEI. V lost 0 bases to trimming and J lost 5 bases; unmatched junction nucleotides: 5. This CDR3 is built from 15 residues.

V usage is TRBV2 and J usage is TRBJ2-3; the match to TRBD1 covers 7 bases. This TCR derives from a man in his 60s in a cohort sampled during active COVID-19. The sequencing sample was made of peripheral blood. CDR3: CASSEAGGVVDTQYF. The CDR3 DNA is TGTGCCAGCAGTGAAGCAGGGGGCGTGGTAGATACGCAGTATTTT.